Reported below is one T cell receptor beta chain. It has no known antigen specificity. No base-level quality is on record; no much larger clone is a single base apart. The sample belongs to a study of cytomegalovirus exposure and HLA in healthy donors (dated by TCRdb to about 2017). Study-level background: A later analysis indicated that the 95 to 150 validation repertoires were generated on the platform also employed for the roughly 730 repertoires of the first cohort. The aim of the study was to test whether cataloging public T cell receptors could identify signatures of past pathogen exposure. Besides the first cohort of roughly 660 subjects, a separate validation cohort made up of about 120 different subjects was used. High-throughput TCR immunosequencing, statistical association of individual TCRs with disease status, and machine learning were combined to predict cytomegalovirus infection status. What the research found in general, with its limitations: According to the authors, the approach could potentially be generalized to other disease states and immunological phenotypes. The classifier was reported to diagnose cytomegalovirus status with high specificity and sensitivity in both the original and validation cohorts. The validation cohort had no HLA typing available for a later analysis, so co-occurrence within that cohort was assessed over all 130 or so repertoires. A few of the identified cytomegalovirus-associated TCR beta chains were confirmed in vitro to be specific for cytomegalovirus antigens. In a later analysis, TCRs clustered in the first cohort were found to also tend to co-occur in the roughly 120 validation repertoires, with around 94% of cluster scores above 0. Across donors, most TCR sequences were observed very rarely, whereas some public TCRs were present in many individuals. The study gave a list of around 170 TCR beta chains associated with cytomegalovirus.

Libraries came from the immunoSEQ multiplex PCR assay. Regarding the original processing steps: A statistical classification framework was built to diagnose cytomegalovirus status from the catalog of TCR beta chain sequences. TCRdb limited this immuneACCESS table to in-frame rearrangements with V and J called. A share of clones is missing; checked studies link under half to unresolved V genes, and the rest is unexplained. The D gene and trimming were derived from the DNA, and the V and J assignments and clone size from that table. This sample gives 150,000 to 200,000 clones in total; 86% of them show up just once. The ten largest clonotypes hold more than 1.2% of the sample. V loses 4 bases at its end and J loses 2 bases; junction bases beyond the gene matches: 5. From cysteine to phenylalanine, the CDR3 is 14 amino acids long. Of the read, only the CDR3 DNA is kept; its 42 bases are in frame from base 1. Via the germline V gene, CDR1 is SGHRS and CDR2 YFSETQ.

The donors were included in the validation cohort of 100 to 150 subjects, a group kept apart from the roughly 700-subject first cohort. Material: PBMCs. In this chain, TRBV5-1 is recombined with TRBJ2-5; 7 bases in the junction line up with TRBD1. The sequence came from a woman aged 18 to 35 in good health and CMV-seronegative. The CDR3 region has the sequence CASSRGQKQETQYF. The base sequence is TGCGCCAGCAGCCGGGGACAGAAACAAGAGACCCAGTACTTC.